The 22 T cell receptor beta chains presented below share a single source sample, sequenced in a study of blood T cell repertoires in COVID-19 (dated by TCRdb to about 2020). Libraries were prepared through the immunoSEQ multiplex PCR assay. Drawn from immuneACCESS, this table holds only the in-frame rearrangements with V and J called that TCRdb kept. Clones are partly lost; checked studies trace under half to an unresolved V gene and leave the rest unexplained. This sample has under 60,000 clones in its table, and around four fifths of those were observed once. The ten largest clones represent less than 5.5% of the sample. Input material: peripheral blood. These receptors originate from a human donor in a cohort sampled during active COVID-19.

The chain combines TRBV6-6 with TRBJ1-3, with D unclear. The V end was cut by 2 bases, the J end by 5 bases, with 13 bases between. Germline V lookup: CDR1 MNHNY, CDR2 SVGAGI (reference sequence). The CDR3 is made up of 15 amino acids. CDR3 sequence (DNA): TGTGCCAGCAGTTACGTCACAAAGGAGCGAAACACCATATATTTT. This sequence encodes CASSYVTKERNTIYF.

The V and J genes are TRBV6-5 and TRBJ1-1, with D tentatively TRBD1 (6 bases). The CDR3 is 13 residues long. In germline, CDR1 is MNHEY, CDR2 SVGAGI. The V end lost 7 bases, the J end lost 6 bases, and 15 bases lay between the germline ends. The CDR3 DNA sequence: TGTGCCAGCAAGTCCACAGGGAGGGCTGAAGCTTTCTTT. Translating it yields CASKSTGRAEAFF.

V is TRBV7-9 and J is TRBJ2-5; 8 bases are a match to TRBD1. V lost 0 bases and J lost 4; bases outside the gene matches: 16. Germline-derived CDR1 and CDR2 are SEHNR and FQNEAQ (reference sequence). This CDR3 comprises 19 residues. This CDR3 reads CASSLATQGALRSRETQYF. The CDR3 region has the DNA TGTGCCAGCAGCTTAGCTACGCAGGGGGCGCTTAGAAGTAGAGAGACCCAGTACTTC.

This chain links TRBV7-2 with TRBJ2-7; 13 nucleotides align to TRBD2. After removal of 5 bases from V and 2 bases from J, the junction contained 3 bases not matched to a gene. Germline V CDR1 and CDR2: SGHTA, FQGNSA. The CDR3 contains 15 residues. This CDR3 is CASSEGLAGTYEQYF. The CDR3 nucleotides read TGTGCCAGCAGCGAGGGACTAGCGGGGACCTACGAGCAGTACTTC.

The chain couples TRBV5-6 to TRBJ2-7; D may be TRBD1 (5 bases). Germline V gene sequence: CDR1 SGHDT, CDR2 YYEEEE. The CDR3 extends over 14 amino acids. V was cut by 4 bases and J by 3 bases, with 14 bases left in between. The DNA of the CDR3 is TGTGCCAGCAGCAGGGGTGGGGTCTACTACGAGCAGTACTTC. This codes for CASSRGGVYYEQYF. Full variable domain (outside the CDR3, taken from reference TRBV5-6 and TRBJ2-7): DAGVTQSPTHLIKTRGQQVTLRCSPKSGHDTVSWYQQALGQGPQFIFQYYEEEERQRGNFPDRFSGHQFPNYSSELNVNALLLGDSALYLCASSRGGVYYEQYFGPGTRLTVT.

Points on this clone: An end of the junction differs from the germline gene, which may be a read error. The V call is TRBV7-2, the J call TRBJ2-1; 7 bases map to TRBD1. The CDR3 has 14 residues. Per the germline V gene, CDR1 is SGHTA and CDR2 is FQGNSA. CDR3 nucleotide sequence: TGTGCCAGCAGCTTAGTGGGATTAGACAGGGAATCTGTCTTC. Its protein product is CASSLVGLDRESVF.

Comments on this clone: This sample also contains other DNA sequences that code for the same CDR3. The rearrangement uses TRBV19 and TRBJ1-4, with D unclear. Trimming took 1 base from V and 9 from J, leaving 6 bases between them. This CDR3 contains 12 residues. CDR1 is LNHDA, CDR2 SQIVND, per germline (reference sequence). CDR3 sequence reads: CASSIGGKKLFF. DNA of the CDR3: TGTGCCAGTAGTATAGGCGGCAAAAAACTGTTTTTT.

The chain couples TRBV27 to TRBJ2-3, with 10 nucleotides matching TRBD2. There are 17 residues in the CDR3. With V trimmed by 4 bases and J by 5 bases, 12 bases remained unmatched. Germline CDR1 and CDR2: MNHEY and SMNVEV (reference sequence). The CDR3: CASSWIAAGGHLDTQYF. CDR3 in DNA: TGTGCCAGCAGTTGGATTGCAGCGGGGGGGCATCTAGATACGCAGTATTTT.

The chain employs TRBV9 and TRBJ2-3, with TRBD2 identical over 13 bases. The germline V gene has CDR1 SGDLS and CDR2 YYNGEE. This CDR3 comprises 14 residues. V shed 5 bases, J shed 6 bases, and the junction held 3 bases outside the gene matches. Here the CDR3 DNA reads TGTGCCAGCAGTATGACTAGCGGGGGGGATACGCAGTATTTT. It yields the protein CASSMTSGGDTQYF.

CDR3 nucleotide sequence: TGTGCCATCAAGGCTAGCGGGGGGAACTCCCAAGAGACCCAGTACTTC. Translated: CAIKASGGNSQETQYF. The J gene is TRBJ2-5, the V gene TRBV10-3, with 11 bases that match TRBD2. V lost 7 bases and J lost 1; bases outside the gene matches: 8. Germline V gene data show CDR1 as ENHRY and CDR2 as SYGVKD. This CDR3 has 16 amino acids.

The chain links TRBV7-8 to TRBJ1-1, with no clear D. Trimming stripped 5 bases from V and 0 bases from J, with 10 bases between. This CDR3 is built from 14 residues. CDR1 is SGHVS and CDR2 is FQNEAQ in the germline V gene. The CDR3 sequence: CASSRGLMNTEAFF. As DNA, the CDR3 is TGTGCCAGCAGCCGAGGGCTCATGAACACTGAAGCTTTCTTT. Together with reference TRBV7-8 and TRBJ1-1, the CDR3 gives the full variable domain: GAGVSQSPRYKVAKRGQDVALRCDPISGHVSLFWYQQALGQGPEFLTYFQNEAQLDKSGLPSDRFFAERPEGSVSTLKIQRTQQEDSAVYLCASSRGLMNTEAFFGQGTRLTVV.

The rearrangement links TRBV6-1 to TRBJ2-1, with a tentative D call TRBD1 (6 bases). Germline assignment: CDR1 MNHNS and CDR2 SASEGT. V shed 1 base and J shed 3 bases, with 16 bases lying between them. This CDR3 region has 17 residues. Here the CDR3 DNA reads TGTGCCAGCAGTGAAGGTGTAGGGAAGGGGGTCTACAATGAGCAGTTCTTC. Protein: CASSEGVGKGVYNEQFF.

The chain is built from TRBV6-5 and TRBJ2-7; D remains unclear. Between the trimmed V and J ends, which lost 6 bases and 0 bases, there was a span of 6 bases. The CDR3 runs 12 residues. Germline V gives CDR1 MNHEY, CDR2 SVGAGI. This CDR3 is CASRRSSYEQYF. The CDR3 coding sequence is TGTGCCAGCAGACGGTCCTCCTACGAGCAGTACTTC.

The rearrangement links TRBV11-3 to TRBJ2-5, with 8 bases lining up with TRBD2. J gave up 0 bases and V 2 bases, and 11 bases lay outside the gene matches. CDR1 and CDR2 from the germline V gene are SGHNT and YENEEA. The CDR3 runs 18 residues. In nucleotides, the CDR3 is TGTGCCAGCAGCTTAAGACCGGGGGCTAGCGGGCACCAAGAGACCCAGTACTTC. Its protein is CASSLRPGASGHQETQYF.

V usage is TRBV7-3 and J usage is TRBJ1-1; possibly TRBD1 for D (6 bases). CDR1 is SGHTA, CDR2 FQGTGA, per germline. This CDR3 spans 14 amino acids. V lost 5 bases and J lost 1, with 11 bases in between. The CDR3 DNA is TGTGCCAGCAGCCCACGCAGGGGGAACACTGAAGCTTTCTTT. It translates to CASSPRRGNTEAFF.

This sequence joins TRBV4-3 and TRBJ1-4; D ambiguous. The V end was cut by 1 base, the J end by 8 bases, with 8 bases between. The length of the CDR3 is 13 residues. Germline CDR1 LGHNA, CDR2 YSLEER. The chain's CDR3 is CASSQATREKLFF. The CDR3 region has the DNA TGCGCCAGCAGCCAAGCAACGCGAGAAAAACTGTTTTTT.

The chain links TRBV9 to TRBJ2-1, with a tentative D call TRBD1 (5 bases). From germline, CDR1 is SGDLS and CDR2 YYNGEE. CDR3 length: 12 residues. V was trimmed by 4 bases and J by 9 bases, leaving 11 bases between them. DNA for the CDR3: TGTGCCAGCAGCCCCCCAGGGCCTGAGCAGTTCTTC. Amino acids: CASSPPGPEQFF.

CDR3 sequence (DNA): TGCGCCAGCAGCCTGGGGGACATTTATTCACCCCTCCACTTT. This sequence encodes CASSLGDIYSPLHF. The chain has TRBV5-1 and TRBJ1-6; tentatively, D is TRBD1 (6 bases). V shed 4 bases and J shed 8 bases, with 13 bases lying between them. Germline V gene data show CDR1 as SGHRS and CDR2 as YFSETQ. The CDR3 has 14 residues.

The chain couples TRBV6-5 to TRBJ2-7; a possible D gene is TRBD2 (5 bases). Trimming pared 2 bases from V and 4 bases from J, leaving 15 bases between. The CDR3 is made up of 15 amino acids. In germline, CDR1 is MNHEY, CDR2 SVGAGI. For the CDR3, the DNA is TGTGCCAGCAGTTACAAGATCGGGGAAGGGTACGAGCAGTACTTC. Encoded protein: CASSYKIGEGYEQYF.

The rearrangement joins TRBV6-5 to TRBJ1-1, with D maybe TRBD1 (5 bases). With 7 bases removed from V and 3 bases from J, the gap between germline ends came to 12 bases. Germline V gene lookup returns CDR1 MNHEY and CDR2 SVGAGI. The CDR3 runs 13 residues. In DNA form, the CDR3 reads TGTGCCAGCATCAGGGTGTATGACACTGAAGCTTTCTTT. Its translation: CASIRVYDTEAFF.

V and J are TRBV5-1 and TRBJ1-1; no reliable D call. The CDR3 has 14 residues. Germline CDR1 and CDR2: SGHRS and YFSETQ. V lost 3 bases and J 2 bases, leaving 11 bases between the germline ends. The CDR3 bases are TGCGCCAGCAGCTCAGAGGGATTTAACACTGAAGCTTTCTTT. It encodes CASSSEGFNTEAFF.

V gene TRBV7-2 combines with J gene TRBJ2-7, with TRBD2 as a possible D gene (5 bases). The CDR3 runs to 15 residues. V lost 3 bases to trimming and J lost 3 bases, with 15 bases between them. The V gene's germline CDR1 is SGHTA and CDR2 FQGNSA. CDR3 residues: CASSLSGSGIYEQYF. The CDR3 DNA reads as TGTGCCAGCAGCTTGTCCGGGTCCGGGATCTACGAGCAGTACTTC. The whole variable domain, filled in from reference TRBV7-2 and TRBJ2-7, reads GAGVSQSPSNKVTEKGKDVELRCDPISGHTALYWYRQSLGQGLEFLIYFQGNSAPDKSGLPSDRFSAERTGGSVSTLTIQRTQQEDSAVYLCASSLSGSGIYEQYFGPGTRLTVT.